This TCR beta chain came from a study of shared clonotypes between healthy human individuals. A remark on this clone: What it binds is not known.

Per the germline V gene, CDR1 is SNHLY and CDR2 is FYNNEI. Losses at the gene ends were 4 bases for V and 9 bases for J; bases not matched to a gene: 11. There are 15 residues in the CDR3. Points from the study as a whole: Clonotype sharing levels among donors were expected to vary with sequencing depth.

Positive CCR7 selection of CD45RO-negative cells yielded the naive CD8 cells, and terminally differentiated effector memory CD45RA+ cells were excluded. Donors comprised healthy HIV-negative adults lacking recent acute infections or vaccinations. Replicate PCRs run on sorted subsets employed 200 ng DNA, tens of thousands of T cell genomes. Some clones are missing from TCRdb's copy, which holds only in-frame ones; the method was immunoSEQ multiplex PCR. The sample has about 2 million clones; roughly 95% are singletons. This chain connects TRBV2 to TRBJ2-1; 8 nucleotides match TRBD2. Material: naive CD8+ T cells sorted from blood. The sequence derives from a young man in good health. CDR3 in amino acids: CASSVGLGTRAEQFF. The CDR3 DNA sequence: TGTGCCAGCAGTGTGGGACTAGGCACCCGGGCTGAGCAGTTCTTC.